This TCR beta chain was sequenced for a study of T cell responses to AZD1222 COVID-19 vaccine. The protocol was immunoSEQ multiplex PCR, while the TCRdb copy is restricted to in-frame clones and leaves out a portion. Found here are some 90,000 clones, 70% to 90% of them singletons; the top ten hold around 5%. Concerning this clone itself: What it recognizes is unknown.

Study-wide results and limits: Per reports, nearly half of all spike-specific TCRs target regions that are unmutated in variants. Along spike, vaccine-associated CD4 TCRs were found throughout, with dominance at 160-218 and 743-854.

The sequence was obtained from an adult who received the AZD1222 COVID-19 vaccine. Specimen: peripheral blood, collected 28 days after the second AZD1222 dose.

The CDR3 is CASSGQGLAAYNEQFF. The CDR3 nucleotides are TGTGCCAGCAGTGGCCAGGGACTAGCGGCCTACAATGAGCAGTTCTTC. The V gene is TRBV25-1, the J gene TRBJ2-1; 11 bases line up with TRBD2. J was trimmed by 2 bases and V by 4 bases; bases with no gene match: 4. Germline V gene data show CDR1 as MGHDK and CDR2 as SYGVNS. This CDR3 spans 16 amino acids. Looking up the rest from reference TRBV25-1 and TRBJ2-1 gives the full variable domain: EADIYQTPRYLVIGTGKKITLECSQTMGHDKMYWYQQDPGMELHLIHYSYGVNSTEKGDLSSESTVSRIRTEHFPLTLESARPSHTSQYLCASSGQGLAAYNEQFFGPGTRLTVL.